This TCR beta chain derives from a study of CD8 T cell repertoires and HIV-1 epitope variants. Study overall: Each of Twenty-five Gag and Nef epitope peptides stimulated a separate culture. Tested: three Gag epitope families, Nef HW9 and YT9. Study outcomes and limitations: The TAALDMSHF plasma variant had no responses, unlike KF9 (roughly 5 clonotypes) and HW9 (one).

The CDR3 covers 17 residues. CDR1 PRHDT and CDR2 FYEKMQ come from the germline V gene (reference sequence). Deletions cut 5 bases from V and 0 bases from J, with 19 bases between. Produced via immunoSEQ multiplex PCR; TCRdb's table is partial and in-frame only. In the table there are about 3,500 clones, roughly 70% of which are singletons. Only one count was recorded for this clone. Its target is not known. The sample was cultured CD8+ T cells derived from PBMCs. The TCR originated in a male donor with HIV. This chain joins TRBV13 and TRBJ1-1; D not certain. The CDR3 loop is CASSQTGGSGMNTEAFF. The CDR3 DNA reads as TGTGCCAGCAGCCAAACCGGAGGGTCTGGCATGAACACTGAAGCTTTCTTT.